This T cell receptor beta chain is drawn from a study of CD8 T cells in ankylosing spondylitis. One entry per CDR3 protein, called by TCRdb with MiXCR from the 5' RACE reads. The table has 200,000 to 300,000 distinct CDR3 sequences, 8% to 9.5% seen once. CDR1 and CDR2 from the germline V gene are SGHDT and YYEEEE. This CDR3 spans 16 amino acids. V trimming: 4 bases; J trimming: 3 bases; junction bases outside the gene matches: 8. This clonotype was seen many times. The chain recombines TRBV5-6 with TRBJ2-1; 9 nucleotides align to TRBD2. Sequencing was done on a sample of blood, either unsorted or a sorted T cell fraction (not recorded which). The TCR was taken from a male donor with ankylosing spondylitis or in good health (not recorded which). The CDR3 here is CASSARAGGVYNEQFF. In DNA form, the CDR3 reads TGTGCCAGCAGCGCGAGAGCGGGAGGTGTCTACAATGAGCAGTTCTTC.